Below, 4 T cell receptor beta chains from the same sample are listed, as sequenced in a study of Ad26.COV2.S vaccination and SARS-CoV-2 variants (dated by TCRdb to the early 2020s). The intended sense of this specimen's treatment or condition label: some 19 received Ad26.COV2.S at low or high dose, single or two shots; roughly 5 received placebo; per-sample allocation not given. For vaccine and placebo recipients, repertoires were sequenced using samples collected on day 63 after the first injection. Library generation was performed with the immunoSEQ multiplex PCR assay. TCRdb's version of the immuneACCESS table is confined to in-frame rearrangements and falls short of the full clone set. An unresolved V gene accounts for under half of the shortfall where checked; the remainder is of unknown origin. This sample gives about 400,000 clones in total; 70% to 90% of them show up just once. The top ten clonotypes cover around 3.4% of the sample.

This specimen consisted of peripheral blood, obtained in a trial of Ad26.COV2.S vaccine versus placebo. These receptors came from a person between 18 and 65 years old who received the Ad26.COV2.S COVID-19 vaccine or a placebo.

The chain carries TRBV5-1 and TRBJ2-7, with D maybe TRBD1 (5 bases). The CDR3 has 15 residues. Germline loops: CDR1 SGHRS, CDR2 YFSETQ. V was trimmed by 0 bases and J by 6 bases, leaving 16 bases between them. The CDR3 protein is CASSLAQGIQGEQYF. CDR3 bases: TGCGCCAGCAGCTTGGCCCAGGGTATACAAGGCGAGCAGTACTTC. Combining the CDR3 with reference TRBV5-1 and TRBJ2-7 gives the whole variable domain KAGVTQTPRYLIKTRGQQVTLSCSPISGHRSVSWYQQTPGQGLQFLFEYFSETQRNKGNFPGRFSGRQFSNSRSEMNVSTLELGDSALYLCASSLAQGIQGEQYFGPGTRLTVT.

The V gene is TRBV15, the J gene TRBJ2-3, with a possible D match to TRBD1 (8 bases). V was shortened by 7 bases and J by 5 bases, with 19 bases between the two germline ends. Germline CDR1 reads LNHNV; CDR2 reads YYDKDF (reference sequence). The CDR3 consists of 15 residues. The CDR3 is CATNRGAGGEDTQYF. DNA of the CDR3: TGTGCCACCAACCGGGGGGCAGGGGGCGAAGATACGCAGTATTTT. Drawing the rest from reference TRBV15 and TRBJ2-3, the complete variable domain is DAMVIQNPRYQVTQFGKPVTLSCSQTLNHNVMYWYQQKSSQAPKLLFHYYDKDFNNEADTPDNFQSRRPNTSFCFLDIRSPGLGDTAMYLCATNRGAGGEDTQYFGPGTRLTVL.

The CDR3 here is CASSIRPNAADEQFF. CDR3 DNA sequence: TGTGCCAGTAGTATACGACCTAACGCGGCAGATGAGCAGTTCTTC. This chain links TRBV19 with TRBJ2-1; no clear D gene. Germline lookup yields CDR1 LNHDA and CDR2 SQIVND (reference sequence). V lost 2 bases to trimming and J lost 8 bases, with 16 bases between them. The CDR3 loop spans 15 amino acids. Full variable domain (missing parts from reference TRBV19 and TRBJ2-1): DGGITQSPKYLFRKEGQNVTLSCEQNLNHDAMYWYRQDPGQGLRLIYYSQIVNDFQKGDIAEGYSVSREKKESFPLTVTSAQKNPTAFYLCASSIRPNAADEQFFGPGTRLTVL.

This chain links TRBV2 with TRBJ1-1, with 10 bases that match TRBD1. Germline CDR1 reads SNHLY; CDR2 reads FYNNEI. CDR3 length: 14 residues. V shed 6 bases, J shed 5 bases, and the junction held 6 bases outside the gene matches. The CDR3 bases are TGTGCCAGCAGAGCGACAGGGGGCCCAACTGAAGCTTTCTTT. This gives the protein CASRATGGPTEAFF. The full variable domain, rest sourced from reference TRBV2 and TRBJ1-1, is EPEVTQTPSHQVTQMGQEVILRCVPISNHLYFYWYRQILGQKVEFLVSFYNNEISEKSEIFDDQFSVERPDGSNFTLKIRSTKLEDSAMYFCASRATGGPTEAFFGQGTRLTVV.